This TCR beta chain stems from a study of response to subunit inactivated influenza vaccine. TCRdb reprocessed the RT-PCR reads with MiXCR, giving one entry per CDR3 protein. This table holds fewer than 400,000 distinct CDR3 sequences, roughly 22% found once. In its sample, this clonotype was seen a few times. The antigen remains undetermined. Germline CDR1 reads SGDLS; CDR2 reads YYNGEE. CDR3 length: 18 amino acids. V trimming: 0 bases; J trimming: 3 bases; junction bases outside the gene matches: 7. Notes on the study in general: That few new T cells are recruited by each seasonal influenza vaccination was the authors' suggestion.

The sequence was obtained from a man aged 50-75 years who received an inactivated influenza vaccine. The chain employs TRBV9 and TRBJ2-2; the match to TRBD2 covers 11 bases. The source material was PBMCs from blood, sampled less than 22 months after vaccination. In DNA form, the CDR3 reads TGTGCCAGCAGCGTAGCTCCGGGGACTAGCGGACACACCGGGGAGCTGTTTTTT. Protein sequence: CASSVAPGTSGHTGELFF.